The 21 T cell receptor beta chains given below trace back to one sample, sequenced in a study of blood T cell repertoires in COVID-19. Measured with immunoSEQ multiplex PCR; TCRdb has only the in-frame clones, and not every one. The data show 250,000 to 300,000 clones, with 85% to 90% seen just once and 8.8% held by the top ten. Material for sequencing was PBMCs or T cells enriched from blood (not recorded which). These TCRs come from a man between 35 and 55 years old who had recovered from COVID-19.

The chain is built from TRBV2 and TRBJ2-2; 7 bases fit TRBD2. V was clipped by 9 bases and J by 2 bases; unmatched bases: 6. The CDR3 extends over 14 amino acids. Germline V gene lookup returns CDR1 SNHLY and CDR2 FYNNEI. CDR3 nucleotide sequence: TGTGCCAGTTTGGCGGGAGTAAACACCGGGGAGCTGTTTTTT. This encodes CASLAGVNTGELFF.

CDR3 region: CASRLNSGSSYNEQFF. The CDR3 DNA reads as TGCGCCAGCAGGCTAAACTCAGGCAGCTCCTACAATGAGCAGTTCTTC. The chain is built from TRBV5-1 and TRBJ2-1; no clear D gene. Trimming removed 5 bases from V and 0 bases from J, with 15 bases in between. The CDR3 spans 16 residues. The germline V gene encodes CDR1 SGHRS and CDR2 YFSETQ.

This chain joins TRBV4-1 and TRBJ2-1; 10 nucleotides agree with TRBD2. The V gene end was trimmed by 4 bases and the J gene end by 3 bases; junction bases not matched to a gene: 15. CDR1 is MGHRA, CDR2 YSYEKL, per germline. The CDR3 spans 19 residues. CDR3 sequence reads: CASSPGFLWTSGYYNEQFF. In nucleotides, the CDR3 is TGCGCCAGCAGCCCGGGGTTCCTTTGGACTAGCGGTTACTACAATGAGCAGTTCTTC.

This clone was recorded at least ten times. The CDR3 coding sequence is TGTGCCAGCAGCGACGGAACAGGGGGCTATGGCTACACCTTC. Translating gives CASSDGTGGYGYTF. The chain couples TRBV13 to TRBJ1-2; 8 bases agree with TRBD1. Germline CDR1 PRHDT, CDR2 FYEKMQ (reference sequence). This CDR3 is 14 amino acids long. With 5 bases clipped from V and 4 bases from J, the junction kept 6 bases outside the gene matches.

The CDR3 DNA follows: TGTGCCAGCGCCGGAAAGGGAGGGCCGGTCTATGGCTACACCTTC. Protein sequence: CASAGKGGPVYGYTF. The V and J genes are TRBV28 and TRBJ1-2; D is ambiguous. The CDR3 contains 15 residues. V shed 8 bases and J shed 4 bases, with 20 bases lying between them. The germline V gene encodes CDR1 MDHEN and CDR2 SYDVKM.

This clone has just a few counts. This chain links TRBV18 with TRBJ2-2; tentative D call: TRBD1 (6 bases). Germline loops: CDR1 KGHSH, CDR2 LQKENI. V dropped 4 bases and J dropped 1 base, with 10 bases sitting between them. The CDR3 contains 15 residues. DNA of the CDR3: TGTGCCAGCTCACGTCAGGGACAGAACACCGGGGAGCTGTTTTTT. Its protein product is CASSRQGQNTGELFF.

The chain joins TRBV19 to TRBJ1-2; no clear D. The CDR3 covers 14 residues. Germline CDR1 and CDR2: LNHDA and SQIVND (reference sequence). Trimming shortened V by 7 bases and J by 4 bases, and 16 bases separated the two germline ends. This CDR3 is CASTLTGSGYGYTF. The CDR3 DNA follows: TGTGCCAGTACCCTGACCGGGTCCGGCTATGGCTACACCTTC.

The chain joins TRBV4-3 to TRBJ2-1; no reliable D call. This CDR3 region has 14 residues. The V gene's germline CDR1 is LGHNA and CDR2 YSLEER. The V end lost 0 bases, the J end lost 3 bases, and 6 bases lay between the germline ends. The CDR3 DNA is TGCGCCAGCAGCCAAGAGACTTTCTACAATGAGCAGTTCTTC. Translating it yields CASSQETFYNEQFF.

This chain links TRBV9 with TRBJ2-1, with a tentative D call TRBD2 (5 bases). Germline lookup yields CDR1 SGDLS and CDR2 YYNGEE. The CDR3 is 13 amino acids. Trimming stripped 2 bases from V and 6 bases from J, with 9 bases between. Here the CDR3 DNA reads TGTGCCAGCAGCGTCCCTGCGGGCAATGAGCAGTTCTTC. It specifies CASSVPAGNEQFF.

This clone has only one observation. The chain recombines TRBV19 with TRBJ2-2, with D possibly being TRBD2 (6 bases). Germline V gene sequence: CDR1 LNHDA, CDR2 SQIVND (reference sequence). This CDR3 is built from 15 residues. Trimming shortened V by 1 base and J by 6 bases, and 12 bases separated the two germline ends. The chain's CDR3 is CASSIVAGTAGELFF. The CDR3 nucleotides are TGTGCCAGTAGTATAGTGGCGGGGACTGCCGGGGAGCTGTTTTTT.

The chain recombines TRBV6-5 with TRBJ1-6; 8 bases are a match to TRBD1. Germline CDR1 MNHEY, CDR2 SVGAGI. Losses at the gene ends were 2 bases for V and 8 bases for J; bases not matched to a gene: 8. This CDR3 has 16 residues. The chain's CDR3 is CASSYDRGFKDSPLHF. The CDR3 DNA reads TGTGCCAGCAGTTACGACAGGGGCTTTAAGGATTCACCCCTCCACTTT.

V is TRBV3-1 (or the pseudogene TRBV3-2) and J is TRBJ2-7; 10 bases line up with TRBD2. V lost 2 bases to trimming and J lost 5 bases; unmatched junction nucleotides: 9. Germline V gives CDR1 LGHDT, CDR2 YNNKEL (reference sequence). The CDR3 is made up of 16 amino acids. CDR3: CASSQFLAGVLDEQYF. Written as DNA, the CDR3 is TGTGCCAGCAGCCAATTTCTAGCGGGGGTTCTAGACGAGCAGTACTTC.

The chain couples TRBV5-8 to TRBJ1-2; the D gene is possibly TRBD1 (6 bases). The V end lost 0 bases, the J end lost 6 bases, and 6 bases lay between the germline ends. The CDR3 contains 12 residues. Germline lookup yields CDR1 SGHTS and CDR2 YDEGEE. CDR3 nucleotides: TGTGCCAGCAGCTTGGGGGGGCATGGCTACACCTTC. Translated: CASSLGGHGYTF.

This rearrangement joins TRBV5-5 to TRBJ2-7; 11 nucleotides agree with TRBD1. J was trimmed by 2 bases and V by 2 bases; bases with no gene match: 3. The CDR3 contains 15 residues. The V gene's germline CDR1 is SGHKS and CDR2 YYEKEE (reference sequence). The CDR3 is CASSFGQGAAYEQYF. Here the CDR3 DNA reads TGTGCCAGCAGCTTCGGACAGGGGGCCGCCTACGAGCAGTACTTC.

The genes are TRBV7-6 and TRBJ2-1; 7 bases line up with TRBD2. This CDR3 is 15 amino acids long. Germline CDR1 is SGHVS and CDR2 is FNYEAQ. V shed 5 bases, J shed 9 bases, and the junction held 13 bases outside the gene matches. DNA of the CDR3: TGTGCCAGCAGCCCCGGGGCTAGCGGACTGCCTGAGCAGTTCTTC. Translated, it gives CASSPGASGLPEQFF.

Turning to this clone: Sequence at one end of the junction differs from germline and may be a read error. This chain uses TRBV7-7 with TRBJ2-5; 13 bases match TRBD2. CDR1 and CDR2 from the germline V gene are SSHAT and FNYEAQ (reference sequence). The CDR3 runs 17 residues. This chain's CDR3 is CASSLGTRTSGGETQYF. CDR3 in DNA: TGTGCTAGCAGCTTAGGGACAAGGACTAGCGGGGGAGAGACCCAGTACTTC.

The chain has TRBV9 and TRBJ2-1; 14 positions match TRBD2. The J segment lost 2 bases and the V segment lost 4 bases, leaving 5 bases of the junction unmatched. CDR3 length: 17 residues. Germline V gene lookup returns CDR1 SGDLS and CDR2 YYNGEE. The CDR3 region is CASSPTTSGGAYNEQFF. In DNA, the CDR3 is TGTGCCAGCAGCCCAACGACTAGCGGGGGGGCCTACAATGAGCAGTTCTTC.

This rearrangement joins TRBV18 to TRBJ1-1; D gene uncertain. Deletions cut 0 bases from V and 1 base from J, with 9 bases between. Per germline, CDR1 KGHSH and CDR2 LQKENI. This CDR3 is 15 amino acids long. Written as DNA, the CDR3 is TGTGCCAGCTCACCACCGCCAGGTGAGAACACTGAAGCTTTCTTT. Translating it yields CASSPPPGENTEAFF.

This chain links TRBV27 with TRBJ2-1, with 7 positions matching TRBD2. The CDR3 is made up of 17 amino acids. Germline V gives CDR1 MNHEY, CDR2 SMNVEV (reference sequence). The V segment lost 3 bases and the J segment 0 bases; nucleotides outside the gene matches: 8. This CDR3 reads CASSFQRGGFSYNEQFF. The DNA for the CDR3 is TGTGCCAGCAGTTTTCAGCGGGGAGGTTTCTCCTACAATGAGCAGTTCTTC.

A remark on this clone: The germline gene is not matched at one end of the junction; a read error may be the cause. The chain uses TRBV15 and TRBJ2-7; 10 bases agree with TRBD2. CDR1 and CDR2 (germline): LNHNV, YYDKDF (reference sequence). The length of the CDR3 is 17 residues. CDR3 DNA sequence: TGTGCCACCAGCAGAGATAATCGGCTAGCGGGGGAATACGGGCAGTACTTC. Protein sequence: CATSRDNRLAGEYGQYF.

This chain uses TRBV11-1 with TRBJ2-3; TRBD2 aligns across 13 bases. The CDR3 has 16 residues. J was trimmed by 5 bases and V by 5 bases; bases with no gene match: 7. CDR1 is SGHAT and CDR2 is FQDESV in the germline V gene (reference sequence). The DNA of the CDR3 is TGTGCCAGCAGCCCAACTAGCGGGGGGGCTGTAGATACGCAGTATTTT. Protein: CASSPTSGGAVDTQYF.